Below are 8 T cell receptor beta chains sequenced from a single sample in a study of blood T cell repertoires in COVID-19. Assay: immunoSEQ multiplex PCR; the TCRdb copy retains only in-frame clones and omits some. Of around 300,000 clones listed, nearly 90% are singletons. The material sequenced was PBMCs or T cells enriched from blood (not recorded which). Source of these receptors: a woman in her late teens or twenties with acute COVID-19.

This chain uses TRBV4-1 with TRBJ2-1; weak D call: TRBD1 (8 bases). This CDR3 is built from 20 residues. CDR1 is MGHRA and CDR2 is YSYEKL in the germline V gene. The ends were cut back, 0 bases at V and 2 bases at J, with 23 bases in the middle. CDR3 residues: CASSQDINDRGSGTYNEQFF. The CDR3 DNA follows: TGCGCCAGCAGCCAAGATATTAACGACAGGGGCAGCGGGACCTACAATGAGCAGTTCTTC.

The CDR3 loop is CASSEGPSGAANEKLFF. CDR3 nucleotide sequence: TGTGCCAGCAGCGAGGGCCCAAGCGGGGCTGCTAATGAAAAACTGTTTTTT. This chain connects TRBV7-8 to TRBJ1-4; D might be TRBD1 (5 bases). Trimming left V 5 bases short and J 3 bases short, with 19 bases between. CDR3 length: 17 amino acids. The germline V gene encodes CDR1 SGHVS and CDR2 FQNEAQ.

The chain employs TRBV12-5 and TRBJ2-7, with D maybe TRBD2 (6 bases). V lost 7 bases and J lost 3, with 13 bases in between. There are 13 residues in the CDR3. From germline, CDR1 is LGHNT and CDR2 FRNRAP. For the CDR3, the DNA is TGTGCTAGTGCGACTGGGGAGGTCTACGAGCAGTACTTC. Amino acid sequence: CASATGEVYEQYF.

This chain links TRBV4-3 with TRBJ2-1; 9 bases are a match to TRBD2. The J segment lost 2 bases and the V segment lost 1 base, leaving 9 bases of the junction unmatched. The CDR3 spans 18 residues. CDR1 is LGHNA and CDR2 is YSLEER in the germline V gene. The CDR3 region is CASSQARLAVLTYNEQFF. CDR3 nucleotides: TGCGCCAGCAGCCAAGCGCGACTAGCGGTTCTTACCTACAATGAGCAGTTCTTC.

The sample holds a few counts of this clone. The V gene is TRBV4-2, the J gene TRBJ2-2, with D perhaps matching TRBD2 (5 bases). Germline V gives CDR1 LGHNA, CDR2 YNFKEQ. V lost 4 bases and J 4 bases, leaving 19 bases between the germline ends. The CDR3 spans 17 residues. DNA for the CDR3: TGTGCCAGCAGCCGGTCCCCTATGGGGAGTGGCACCGGGGAGCTGTTTTTT. It specifies CASSRSPMGSGTGELFF.

The CDR3 DNA sequence: TGCGCCAGCAGCGGCACTAGCGGCCCCTCCTACAATGAGCAGTTCTTC. It specifies CASSGTSGPSYNEQFF. The chain couples TRBV5-1 to TRBJ2-1; 8 positions match TRBD2. Trimming removed 4 bases from V and 0 bases from J; junction bases left unmatched: 6. CDR3 length: 16 amino acids. The germline V gene has CDR1 SGHRS and CDR2 YFSETQ.

The rearrangement uses TRBV19 and TRBJ1-2; 7 bases are a match to TRBD1. This CDR3 has 15 amino acids. The junction had 9 bases not matched to a gene; V was cut back by 4 bases and J by 4 bases. From germline, CDR1 is LNHDA and CDR2 SQIVND (reference sequence). The CDR3 DNA reads TGTGCCAGTAGTAGCCAGGGGGGCGGTCGCTATGGCTACACCTTC. Its protein product is CASSSQGGGRYGYTF.

Concerning this clone: Germline and junction disagree at one end, which may indicate a read error. This chain connects TRBV18 to TRBJ1-4; weak D call: TRBD1 (5 bases). Germline lookup yields CDR1 KGHSH and CDR2 LQKENI. CDR3 length: 14 residues. The CDR3 is CASSPLKDTTEPLF. The CDR3 DNA sequence: TGTGCCAGCTCACCTCTTAAAGACACGACAGAGCCACTTTTT.